The text below deals with one T cell receptor beta chain. Data came from immunoSEQ multiplex PCR; TCRdb stores just in-frame clones and leaves some out. The sample consists of around 50,000 clones, approximately 80% of them appearing once. The sample originates from a study of early stage breast cancer tumors. The CDR3 is 16 residues long. The ends were cut back, 8 bases at V and 2 bases at J, with 21 bases in the middle. From germline, CDR1 is SNHLY and CDR2 FYNNEI. The receptor was isolated from a person aged 50-59 years with breast cancer. J is TRBJ2-5 and V is TRBV2; D may match TRBD1 or TRBD2 (6 bases each). What was sequenced was blood. The CDR3 DNA reads TGTGCCAGCTTCCAGTCGCTCGGGGGCCGACAAGAGACCCAGTACTTC. As protein: CASFQSLGGRQETQYF.